These 8 T cell receptor beta chains originate from one sample sequenced in a study of blood T cells in healthy people across ages. Primers used in a second PCR of about 7 to 12 cycles were a sample-barcoded 5' primer and a J-beta primer mix. TCRdb reprocessed the 5' RACE reads via MiXCR and lists one record per CDR3 protein. The table lists 750,000 to 950,000 distinct CDR3 sequences, approximately 53% of them singletons. The sequenced material came from blood. The receptors come from an older man in good health.

This chain connects TRBV6-5 to TRBJ2-7; 7 nucleotides line up with TRBD2. This CDR3 has 15 residues. Germline V lookup: CDR1 MNHEY, CDR2 SVGAGI. V was pared by 3 bases and J by 2 bases, with 7 bases of the junction left unmatched. The chain's CDR3 is CASSYGAGAPYEQYF. In DNA, the CDR3 is TGTGCCAGCAGTTATGGCGCGGGAGCCCCCTACGAGCAGTACTTC.

The chain recombines TRBV3-1 with TRBJ2-6; D remains unclear. Germline V gene sequence: CDR1 LGHDT, CDR2 YNNKEL (reference sequence). The CDR3 is made up of 16 amino acids. V shed 4 bases and J shed 4 bases, with 14 bases lying between them. The CDR3 nucleotides are TGTGCCAGCAGCCGGCTAAGGGTCGCGGGGGCCAACGTCCTGACTTTC. Its protein is CASSRLRVAGANVLTF.

The chain carries TRBV29-1 and TRBJ2-5, with TRBD1 as a possible D gene (5 bases). The V gene's germline CDR1 is SQVTM and CDR2 ANQGSEA. The CDR3 is made up of 10 amino acids. Trimming removed 5 bases from V and 7 bases from J, with 8 bases in between. As DNA, the CDR3 is TGCAGCGTTACAAGGGGGACCCAGTACTTC. This codes for CSVTRGTQYF.

The sample holds one count of this clonotype. The V and J genes are TRBV30 and TRBJ1-5, with D tentatively TRBD1 (5 bases). V was pared by 0 bases and J by 0 bases, with 15 bases between. Per the germline V gene, CDR1 is GTSNPN and CDR2 is SVGIG (reference sequence). The CDR3 has 17 amino acids. The CDR3 sequence: CAWSVGWAGNSNQPQHF. For the CDR3, the DNA is TGTGCCTGGAGTGTCGGGTGGGCAGGGAATAGCAATCAGCCCCAGCATTTT.

The rearrangement uses TRBV20-1 and TRBJ1-2; the D gene is possibly TRBD1 (5 bases). The CDR3 is 14 residues long. Germline assignment: CDR1 DFQATT and CDR2 SNEGSKA (reference sequence). Trimming stripped 6 bases from V and 9 bases from J, with 23 bases between. The CDR3 protein is CSAPHRISASSYTF. CDR3 in DNA: TGCAGTGCCCCCCACAGGATTTCCGCGTCGAGCTACACCTTC.

V and J are TRBV7-2 and TRBJ2-2; TRBD2 matches 7 bases. From germline, CDR1 is SGHTA and CDR2 FQGNSA. The CDR3 spans 20 residues. Trimming removed 5 bases from V and 4 bases from J; junction bases left unmatched: 22. The CDR3 DNA reads as TGTGCCAGCAGCCCCGCGGGCTCGTGGGGTGCTAGCGGACGCACCGGGGAGCTGTTTTTT. Translation: CASSPAGSWGASGRTGELFF.

This rearrangement joins TRBV7-6 to TRBJ1-5, with D uncertain. With 3 bases removed from V and 6 bases from J, the gap between germline ends came to 9 bases. The CDR3 extends over 13 amino acids. Germline V gene lookup returns CDR1 SGHVS and CDR2 FNYEAQ. This CDR3 reads CASSFSGLQPQHF. CDR3 nucleotides: TGTGCCAGCAGCTTTTCCGGCCTTCAGCCCCAGCATTTT.

This chain links TRBV7-8 with TRBJ2-1; 15 bases match TRBD2. Germline CDR1 and CDR2: SGHVS and FQNEAQ. V gave up 4 bases and J gave up 4 bases; unmatched junction bases: 8. The CDR3 spans 18 residues. In DNA form, the CDR3 reads TGTGCCAGCAGCTGGAGGACTAGCGGGAGGGCGCTATACAATGAGCAGTTCTTC. Amino acids: CASSWRTSGRALYNEQFF.